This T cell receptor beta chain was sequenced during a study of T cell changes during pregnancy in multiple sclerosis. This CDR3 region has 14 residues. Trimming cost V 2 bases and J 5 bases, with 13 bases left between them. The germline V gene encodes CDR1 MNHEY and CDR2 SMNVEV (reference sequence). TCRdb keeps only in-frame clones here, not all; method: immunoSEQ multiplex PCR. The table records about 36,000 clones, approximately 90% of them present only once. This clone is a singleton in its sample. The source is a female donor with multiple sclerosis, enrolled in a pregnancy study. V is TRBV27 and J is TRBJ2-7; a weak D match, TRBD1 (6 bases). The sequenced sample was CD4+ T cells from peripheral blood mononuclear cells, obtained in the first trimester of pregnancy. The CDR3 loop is CASSLAGESHEQYF. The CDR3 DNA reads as TGTGCCAGCAGTTTAGCAGGGGAGAGCCACGAGCAGTACTTC.